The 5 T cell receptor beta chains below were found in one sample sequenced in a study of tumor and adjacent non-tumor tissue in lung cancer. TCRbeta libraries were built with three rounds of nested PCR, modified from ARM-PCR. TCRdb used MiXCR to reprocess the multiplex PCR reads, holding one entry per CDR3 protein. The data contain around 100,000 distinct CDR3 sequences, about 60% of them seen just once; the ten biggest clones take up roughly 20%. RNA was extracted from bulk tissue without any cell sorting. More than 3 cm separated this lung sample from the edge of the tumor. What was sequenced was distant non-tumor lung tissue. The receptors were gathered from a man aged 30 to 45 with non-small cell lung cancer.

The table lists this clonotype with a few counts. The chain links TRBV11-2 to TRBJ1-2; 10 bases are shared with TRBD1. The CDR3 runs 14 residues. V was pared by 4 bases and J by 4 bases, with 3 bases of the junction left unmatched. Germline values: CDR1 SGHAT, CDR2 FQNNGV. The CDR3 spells CASSSTGGLYGYTF. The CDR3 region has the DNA TGTGCCAGCAGCTCGACAGGGGGCCTCTATGGCTACACCTTC.

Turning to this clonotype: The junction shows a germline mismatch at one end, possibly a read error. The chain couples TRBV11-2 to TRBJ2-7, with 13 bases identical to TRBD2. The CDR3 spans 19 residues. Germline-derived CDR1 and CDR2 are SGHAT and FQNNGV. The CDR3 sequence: CTSSLVGRLAGGYRYEQYF. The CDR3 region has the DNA TGTACCAGCAGCTTAGTAGGCCGACTAGCGGGGGGATACCGGTACGAGCAGTACTTC.

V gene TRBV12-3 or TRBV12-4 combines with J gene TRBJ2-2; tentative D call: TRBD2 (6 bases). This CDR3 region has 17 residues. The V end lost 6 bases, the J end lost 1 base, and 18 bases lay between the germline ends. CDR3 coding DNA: TGTGCCAGCAGCTTGTGGGGAGGCACATGGAACACCGGGGAGCTGTTTTTT. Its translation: CASSLWGGTWNTGELFF.

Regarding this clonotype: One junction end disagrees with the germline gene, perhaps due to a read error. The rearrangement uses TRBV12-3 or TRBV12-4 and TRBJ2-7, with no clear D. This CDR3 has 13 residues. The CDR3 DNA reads TGTGCCAGCAGTTTAGGGTACGGGCACGAGCAGCACTTC. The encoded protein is CASSLGYGHEQHF.

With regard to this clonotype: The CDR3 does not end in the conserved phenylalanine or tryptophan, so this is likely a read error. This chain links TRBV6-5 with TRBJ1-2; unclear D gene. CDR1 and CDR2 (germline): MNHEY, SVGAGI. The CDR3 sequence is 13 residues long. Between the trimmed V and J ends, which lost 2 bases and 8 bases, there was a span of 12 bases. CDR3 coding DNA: TGTGCCAGCAGTTACGCCAGGAGGGTAGGCTACACCTTA. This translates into CASSYARRVGYTL.